This T cell receptor beta chain was observed in a study of breast tumors, draining lymph nodes, adjacent tissues. TCRdb analysed the multiplex PCR reads with MiXCR anew, one entry per CDR3 protein. The table shows over 200,000 distinct CDR3 sequences, with about 34% occurring only once. The lymph nodes were axillary draining lymph nodes from breast cancer patients. Between the trimmed V and J ends, which lost 1 base and 0 bases, there was a span of 12 bases. Germline V gives CDR1 DFQATT, CDR2 SNEGSKA (reference sequence). The CDR3 runs 15 residues. This receptor was identified in a female donor with breast cancer. Some clones in this sample may be carry-over from other donors' samples. The sequenced sample consisted of axillary lymph node tissue. J is TRBJ1-1 and V is TRBV20-1; D is undetermined. CDR3 sequence reads: CSARAPDVLNTEAFF. CDR3 sequence (DNA): TGCAGTGCTAGAGCCCCGGACGTATTGAACACTGAAGCTTTCTTT.